This note documents a single T cell receptor beta chain sequence. This clonotype was detected a few times. Its antigen is still unknown. Per-base quality was not reported, and no clone a single base away is much larger than it. Including cysteine and phenylalanine, the CDR3 has 13 amino acids. Of the read, only the CDR3 DNA is kept; its 39 bases are in frame from base 1. CDR1 and CDR2, looked up from the germline V gene, are KGHDR and SFDVKD. Between the V and J ends, shortened by 0 bases and 8 bases respectively, the junction contains 7 bases. Ophthalmopathy patients had moderately to severely active disease, Clinical Activity Score of at least 3, NOSPECS grade of at least 4, and disease duration under 3 months. Patients with other autoimmune diseases, uncontrolled infections, pregnancy or lactation were excluded from the study. Clinical symptoms, serum thyroxine, TRAb, thyroid ultrasound and orbital computed tomography were used for diagnosis. Ficoll-Paque density gradient centrifugation was used to isolate PBMCs from approximately 11 ml of fresh peripheral blood. Total RNA was extracted with Trizol reagent and quality-checked on an Agilent 2100 Bioanalyzer.

These data are taken from a study of Graves' ophthalmopathy and Graves' hyperthyroidism (dated by TCRdb to the late 2010s). General notes on the study: Peripheral blood was collected at initial diagnosis, before any treatment. To tell Graves' ophthalmopathy apart from Graves' hyperthyroidism, and to predict which patients would progress to ophthalmopathy, the study relied on TCR beta repertoire signatures. In total, 135 blood samples were TCR-sequenced: approximately 40 ophthalmopathy, some 75 hyperthyroidism and roughly 17 hyperthyroidism-to-ophthalmopathy patients. To explore V-J signatures distinguishing ophthalmopathy from hyperthyroidism, a discovery set of approximately 100 patients (roughly 45 ophthalmopathy, 55 to 60 stable hyperthyroidism) was enrolled. The independent validation cohort included about 19 hyperthyroidism patients plus 17 patients who later progressed from hyperthyroidism to ophthalmopathy. T-cell repertoires of thyroid tissue and blood were compared in over 5 hyperthyroidism patients. Following sampling, methimazole starting at 30 mg daily was administered to hyperthyroidism patients, and high-dose intravenous methylprednisolone was administered to ophthalmopathy patients. The 100 discovery patients were randomly divided into training and test sets at a 7:3 ratio. What the work shows at the level of the full study, not this receptor alone: In validation, the model predicted ophthalmopathy progression with more than 55% sensitivity and approximately 75% specificity; fewer than 15 predicted patients were CT-confirmed with GO in a median of around 6.5 months. Among expanded thyroid clonotypes with frequency above 0.001, most also showed up in blood, which suggests that blood repertoires may reflect the thyroid immune response. Sample size was not predetermined statistically, and investigators were not blinded to group allocation. In cross-validation, the 13-signature model distinguished ophthalmopathy from stable hyperthyroidism with more than 85% sensitivity and 81.08% specificity, while in the test set the corresponding values were about 80% and 75%.

TCR beta CDR3 regions were amplified from RNA transcripts for repertoire sequencing. The first round was an RT-PCR using HTBI primers with the Qiagen OneStep RT-PCR kit, and this first round was followed by a second-round multiplex PCR, then size selection and purification. The libraries underwent paired-end sequencing with 100 bp reads on an Illumina HiSeq2000. Concerning the study's data processing: Reads were processed with SOAPnuke, discarding reads with adapters, uncalled bases, mean Phred below 15, or no exact constant-primer or identifier match. High-quality paired reads were merged with COPE v1.2.5. Each unique nucleotide sequence was treated as a clonotype, and MiTCR v1.1 was used to align the clonotypes to the IMGT TRB V, D and J references. The analysis was limited to V-J combinations with a frequency above 0.0001, which together covered more than 98% of repertoires. For each V-J combination, a TCR clonal expansion and chaos score was defined as the ratio of F50 clonal expansion to chaos observed in the TCRdist matrix. Welch's t-statistics and random forest were used to reduce the features to 10 to 15 V-J combinations, which were then used as input to a naive Bayes classifier. The similarity between thyroid and blood repertoires was quantified using the Morisita-Horn index. TCRdb redid the processing of the public reads, applying fastp at Q25 and MiXCR, and retained in-frame beta chains. Duplicate CDR3 protein sequences are folded into a single record with the most common DNA and genes. The V and J calls come from TCRdb's annotation, not from the publication. For this sample there are about 210,000 distinct CDR3 sequences; just under 30% appear just once. The ten largest clones add up to 9.1% of the sample.

Here the chain combines TRBV24-1 and TRBJ1-5; TRBD1 is a possible D gene, resting on 5 matching bases. The sequenced sample was peripheral blood. The receptor comes from a man aged 50 or older with Graves' ophthalmopathy. Donor details come from another sample of the same person, matched by shared clones. In nucleotide form, the sequence is TGTGCCACCAGTGATTTGACAGGAAAGCCCCAGCATTTT. Translated, it reads CATSDLTGKPQHF.